A selection of T cell receptor beta chains follows, all from one sample in a study of T cell responses to AZD1222 COVID-19 vaccine. The protocol was immunoSEQ multiplex PCR, while the TCRdb copy is restricted to in-frame clones and leaves out a portion. The table records some 99,000 clones, roughly 87% of them present only once. Sequenced here: peripheral blood, sampled on day 0 of MenACWY control vaccination. Every receptor here comes from an adult in good health. Both conserved end residues are trimmed from each CDR3. Size is omitted from some rows. Given values are once, few, many or a class for expanded clones.

J: TRBJ2-5
V: TRBV9
size: -
CDR3: ASSVGAMDRGLETQY

J: TRBJ2-7
V: TRBV6-2/TRBV6-3
size: -
CDR3: ASSPQWGSGFYEQY

J: TRBJ1-2
V: TRBV28
size: -
CDR3: ASRWFGGGYT

J: TRBJ1-5
V: TRBV28
size: -
CDR3: ASRPPGQYNQPQH

J: TRBJ1-2
V: TRBV5-4
size: -
CDR3: ASSGKKGNYGYT

J: TRBJ2-3
V: TRBV9
size: once
CDR3: ASSSGLAGADTQY

J: TRBJ1-5
V: TRBV30
size: -
CDR3: AWSNPGQGARQPQH

J: TRBJ2-7
V: TRBV7-2
size: -
CDR3: ASSLEPAYEQY

J: TRBJ1-6
V: TRBV27
size: -
CDR3: ASSPGTGRSSYNSPLH

J: TRBJ1-2
V: TRBV20-1
size: -
CDR3: SASPPTLKGGSNGYT

J: TRBJ2-3
V: TRBV5-6
size: -
CDR3: ASSWDRGDTQY

J: TRBJ1-5
V: TRBV6-5
size: -
CDR3: ASSSTYSNQPQH

J: TRBJ1-5
V: TRBV19
size: -
CDR3: ASNPEGFQPQH

J: TRBJ1-5
V: TRBV27
size: -
CDR3: ASSLGQGSQPQH

J: TRBJ1-2
V: TRBV19
size: -
CDR3: ASRGQGVGYGYT

J: TRBJ1-5
V: TRBV7-2
size: -
CDR3: ASSFFKDSNQPQH

J: TRBJ2-1
V: TRBV29-1
size: -
CDR3: RVVGSGSDNEQF

J: TRBJ2-3
V: TRBV7-9
size: -
CDR3: ASSLAGTPLGTDTQY

J: TRBJ1-2
V: TRBV28
size: -
CDR3: ASSTRTGGYGYT

J: TRBJ2-5
V: TRBV29-1
size: -
CDR3: SVDGGQETQY

J: TRBJ2-7
V: TRBV7-2
size: once
CDR3: ASSPVTGTGGEQY

J: TRBJ1-4
V: TRBV28
size: -
CDR3: ASSLGGGSNEKLF

J: TRBJ2-5
V: TRBV7-9
size: few
CDR3: ASSQGTQETQY

J: TRBJ2-1
V: TRBV9
size: -
CDR3: ASSVDTSGRNEQF

J: TRBJ2-1
V: TRBV7-9
size: -
CDR3: ASTIRGRGFEQF

J: TRBJ1-2
V: TRBV9
size: -
CDR3: ASSVATGPNYGYT

J: TRBJ2-6
V: TRBV6-5
size: -
CDR3: ASRPSHSGANVLT

J: TRBJ1-1
V: TRBV7-9
size: -
CDR3: ASSPTLGTEAF

J: TRBJ2-7
V: TRBV29-1
size: few
CDR3: SSREGAKEQY

J: TRBJ1-2
V: TRBV28
size: -
CDR3: ASSFFRRTNYGYT

J: TRBJ1-1
V: TRBV28
size: few
CDR3: ASSPYSGDRGWDTEAF

J: TRBJ1-2
V: TRBV2
size: -
CDR3: ASSGSSGSANYGYT

J: TRBJ1-1
V: TRBV19
size: -
CDR3: ASSIDIGQPSWNTEAF

J: TRBJ2-7
V: TRBV2
size: once
CDR3: ASRTETTPLLPYEQY

J: TRBJ1-5
V: TRBV7-8
size: medium-sized
CDR3: ASSLERGFKPQH

J: TRBJ1-1
V: TRBV4-3
size: -
CDR3: ASSQVASKNTEAF

J: TRBJ2-2
V: TRBV7-3
size: -
CDR3: ASSSQRAHTGELF

J: TRBJ2-7
V: TRBV4-3
size: -
CDR3: ASSQDTSAAYEQY

J: TRBJ2-5
V: TRBV3-1/TRBV3-2
size: -
CDR3: ASTLGTTQETQY

J: TRBJ1-2
V: TRBV7-6
size: -
CDR3: ASSSNRVGNGYT

J: TRBJ2-1
V: TRBV5-4
size: -
CDR3: ASSLLASNEQF

J: TRBJ1-2
V: TRBV5-4
size: -
CDR3: ASSYSGVNGYT

J: TRBJ2-3
V: TRBV2
size: once
CDR3: ASREQGSSDTQY

J: TRBJ2-7
V: TRBV3-1/TRBV3-2
size: -
CDR3: ASSRTYEQY

J: TRBJ1-4
V: TRBV29-1
size: -
CDR3: SGMVGEKLF

J: TRBJ1-5
V: TRBV3-1/TRBV3-2
size: -
CDR3: ASSQDRGPPLNQPQH

J: TRBJ1-1
V: TRBV25-1
size: -
CDR3: ASRLTGVNTEAF

J: TRBJ2-3
V: TRBV9
size: -
CDR3: ASSVDRASPDTQY

J: TRBJ2-7
V: TRBV7-9
size: -
CDR3: ASSLVAGIYEQY

J: TRBJ2-7
V: TRBV4-2
size: -
CDR3: ASSQDQGSEQY

J: TRBJ1-4
V: TRBV5-1
size: -
CDR3: ASSLDPGEKLF

J: TRBJ2-7
V: TRBV20-1
size: -
CDR3: SAARTPGEY

J: TRBJ1-5
V: TRBV27
size: -
CDR3: ASSLWGRGVQPQH

J: TRBJ1-1
V: TRBV15
size: -
CDR3: ATSRDLRTLQGNPEAF

J: TRBJ1-2
V: TRBV29-1
size: -
CDR3: SVERPGYGYT

J: TRBJ2-1
V: TRBV9
size: -
CDR3: ASSGGTGGGNEQF

J: TRBJ2-2
V: TRBV4-2
size: -
CDR3: ASSQDLYGGGTGELF

J: TRBJ2-7
V: TRBV6-5
size: -
CDR3: ASSRERSYEQY

J: TRBJ1-1
V: TRBV19
size: -
CDR3: ASGQQKNTEAF

J: TRBJ2-1
V: TRBV27
size: -
CDR3: ASSSQGLSSYNEQF